Presented here are 31 T cell receptor beta chains from one specimen sequenced in a study of breast tumors, draining lymph nodes, adjacent tissues. TCRdb used MiXCR to reprocess the multiplex PCR reads, holding one entry per CDR3 protein. Of 20,000 or so distinct CDR3 sequences listed, less than 35% were seen once; the top ten hold approximately 10%. The sample consisted of breast tumor tissue. All receptors come from a female donor with breast cancer. Some clones in this sample may be carry-over from other donors' samples.

Judged by abundance, this clonotype is medium-sized (0.01 to 0.1%). The chain combines TRBV10-1 with TRBJ2-5, with 9 positions matching TRBD2. The CDR3 consists of 14 residues. Per germline, CDR1 WNHNN and CDR2 SYGVQD (reference sequence). J lost 3 bases, V lost 8 bases, and 7 bases had no gene match. This CDR3 is CASAHGGREETQYF. Here the CDR3 DNA reads TGCGCCAGCGCGCACGGCGGGAGGGAAGAGACCCAGTACTTC.

At least ten counts were recorded for this clonotype. The chain recombines TRBV20-1 with TRBJ1-2; no reliable D call. Trimming removed 6 bases at V and 8 bases at J, with 22 bases between. The CDR3 is 14 residues long. From germline, CDR1 is DFQATT and CDR2 SNEGSKA (reference sequence). The CDR3 coding sequence is TGCAGTGCCCAGGTTGAGGACCTCCATTGGGGCTACACCTTC. It is translated as CSAQVEDLHWGYTF.

As to this clonotype: A much larger clone lies one base from this, so it may be a read error. The J gene is TRBJ2-7, the V gene TRBV6-2 or TRBV6-3, with 7 bases that match TRBD1. The germline CDR1 and CDR2 sequences are MNHEY and SVGEGT. The CDR3 has 13 residues. Here the CDR3 DNA reads TGTGCCAGGGGGACAGTTCCACCCTACGAGCAGTGCTTC. Amino acid sequence: CARGTVPPYEQCF.

This clonotype was detected many times. The rearrangement uses TRBV12-5 and TRBJ2-3; no definite D call. This CDR3 region has 14 residues. Germline V CDR1 and CDR2: LGHNT, FRNRAP. The ends were cut back, 1 base at V and 4 bases at J, with 9 bases in the middle. CDR3 residues: CASGLEGTADTQYF. CDR3 DNA sequence: TGTGCTAGTGGTTTGGAGGGTACAGCAGATACGCAGTATTTT.

This chain uses TRBV5-1 with TRBJ2-7; perhaps D is TRBD1 or TRBD2 (5 bases each). Germline assignment: CDR1 SGHRS and CDR2 YFSETQ. The CDR3 consists of 14 residues. V lost 0 bases, J lost 7 bases, and 14 bases lay in between. CDR3 DNA sequence: TGCGCCAGCAGCTTGGCCGGGGCTAGCTGGGAGCAGTACTTC. This sequence encodes CASSLAGASWEQYF. The full variable domain, with the rest looked up from reference TRBV5-1 and TRBJ2-7, is KAGVTQTPRYLIKTRGQQVTLSCSPISGHRSVSWYQQTPGQGLQFLFEYFSETQRNKGNFPGRFSGRQFSNSRSEMNVSTLELGDSALYLCASSLAGASWEQYFGPGTRLTVT.

This clonotype was observed at least ten times. CDR3 nucleotides: TGTGCCAGCAGCTGGACCCGGGGACAGGGGAGGGGGGAGACCCAGTACTTC. Its translation: CASSWTRGQGRGETQYF. The rearrangement links TRBV5-6 to TRBJ2-5, with 10 bases identical to TRBD1. From germline, CDR1 is SGHDT and CDR2 YYEEEE. The CDR3 runs 17 residues. The ends lost 3 bases at V and 5 bases at J; junction bases unmatched: 13.

This clonotype was observed at least ten times. The chain links TRBV30 to TRBJ2-5; D may be TRBD1 (7 bases). This CDR3 is built from 14 residues. Germline V lookup: CDR1 GTSNPN, CDR2 SVGIG (reference sequence). V lost 7 bases and J 6 bases, leaving 21 bases between the germline ends. This CDR3 reads CALETGTFGKTQYF. The CDR3 DNA sequence: TGTGCCTTAGAGACAGGGACTTTTGGAAAGACCCAGTACTTC.

By share, this clonotype counts as medium-sized. V is TRBV20-1 and J is TRBJ2-5, with TRBD2 as a possible D gene (5 bases). CDR1 and CDR2 (germline): DFQATT, SNEGSKA (reference sequence). V gave up 1 base and J gave up 2 bases, with 14 bases separating them. There are 15 residues in the CDR3. The CDR3 coding sequence is TGCAGTGCTAGAGCGTGGGGAGCACTACAAGAGACCCAGTACTTC. Its translation: CSARAWGALQETQYF.

Only one count was recorded for this clonotype. The chain has TRBV20-1 and TRBJ2-7, with unresolved D. This CDR3 has 15 residues. CDR1 and CDR2 from the germline V gene are DFQATT and SNEGSKA (reference sequence). Trimming took off 6 bases at V and 6 bases at J, with 24 bases between the two ends. CDR3 coding DNA: TGCAGTGCCAGTAGTACACGGACCCCTCCCGGCGAGCAGTACTTC. This encodes CSASSTRTPPGEQYF.

This clonotype was counted many times. This chain links TRBV11-2 with TRBJ2-3, with 8 bases fitting TRBD1. The junction had 8 bases not matched to a gene; V was cut back by 1 base and J by 2 bases. CDR1 is SGHAT and CDR2 is FQNNGV in the germline V gene. The CDR3 has 17 residues. As DNA, the CDR3 is TGTGCCAGCAGCTTAGCAAATTCAGGGGGCGCCACAGATACGCAGTATTTT. Its translation is CASSLANSGGATDTQYF.

The rearrangement uses TRBV11-2 and TRBJ2-1; D is undetermined. The CDR3 extends over 12 amino acids. Germline V CDR1 and CDR2: SGHAT, FQNNGV. Trimming took off 5 bases at V and 7 bases at J, with 9 bases between the two ends. Here the CDR3 reads CASSNVQNEQFF. For the CDR3, the DNA is TGTGCCAGCAGCAACGTACAAAATGAGCAGTTCTTC.

At least ten counts were recorded for this clonotype. The rearrangement uses TRBV7-3 and TRBJ1-2; the D gene is possibly TRBD1 (6 bases). The CDR3 is 13 amino acids. V was shortened by 5 bases and J by 4 bases, with 11 bases between the two germline ends. Germline CDR1 SGHTA, CDR2 FQGTGA. The DNA of the CDR3 is TGTGCCAGCAGCCCGACAGGAGGCTATGGCTACACCTTC. Translation: CASSPTGGYGYTF.

This clonotype has only a few counts. The V and J genes are TRBV27 and TRBJ2-3; 9 bases fit TRBD2. Looked up from germline, CDR1 is MNHEY and CDR2 is SMNVEV (reference sequence). J was trimmed by 5 bases and V by 6 bases; bases with no gene match: 9. This CDR3 comprises 15 residues. CDR3 in amino acids: CASSSSSGVLDTQYF. Here the CDR3 DNA reads TGTGCCAGCAGCTCTTCTAGCGGGGTCTTAGATACGCAGTATTTT.

The chain has TRBV2 and TRBJ1-6, with D perhaps matching TRBD1 (6 bases). Trimming shortened V by 3 bases and J by 11 bases, and 11 bases separated the two germline ends. The germline V gene encodes CDR1 SNHLY and CDR2 FYNNEI. The CDR3 runs 13 residues. CDR3 sequence reads: CASSEGAPAPLHF. The CDR3 DNA sequence: TGTGCCAGCAGTGAGGGGGCTCCCGCACCCCTCCACTTT.

In this sample, this clonotype turned up many times. The chain joins TRBV7-2 to TRBJ1-5; 8 bases match TRBD1. Germline loops: CDR1 SGHTA, CDR2 FQGNSA. J lost 2 bases, V lost 5 bases, and 2 bases had no gene match. This CDR3 contains 14 residues. This CDR3 is CASSVDRGNQPQHF. CDR3 in DNA: TGTGCCAGCAGCGTGGACAGGGGCAATCAGCCCCAGCATTTT.

This clonotype was observed at least ten times. The CDR3 region is CASSAGGGYEQYF. The CDR3 DNA follows: TGTGCCAGTAGTGCAGGGGGCGGCTACGAGCAGTACTTC. The chain links TRBV19 to TRBJ2-7, with 8 bases aligning to TRBD1. V shed 5 bases and J 3 bases; nucleotides not matched to a gene: 3. Germline V CDR1 and CDR2: LNHDA, SQIVND (reference sequence). The CDR3 is made up of 13 amino acids.

In this sample, this clonotype turned up a few times. The CDR3 does not end in the conserved phenylalanine or tryptophan, so this is likely a read error. The limits of the CDR3 on the DNA are not certain, so only TCRdb's listed CDR3 is given. The V call is TRBV18, the J call TRBJ2-5; no DNA check was done on the table's D call, TRBD2. CDR1 and CDR2 (germline): KGHSH, LQKENI. Both ends counted, the CDR3 spans 15 residues. The CDR3 reads CASSRPGLNQETQSL.

The J gene is TRBJ2-7, the V gene TRBV18; D is unresolved. CDR3 length equals 13 residues. Deletions cut 2 bases from V and 2 bases from J, with 7 bases between. The germline gives CDR1 KGHSH, CDR2 LQKENI. As DNA, the CDR3 is TGTGCCAGCTCACCAGGACCCCCCTACGAGCAGTACTTC. Translation: CASSPGPPYEQYF.

This clonotype has at least ten counts. CDR3 nucleotides: TGTGCCAGCACCTCCCAGCGAGGCGCGGAGGGCTACACCTTC. It encodes CASTSQRGAEGYTF. The chain employs TRBV5-4 and TRBJ1-2; D is ambiguous. V lost 6 bases and J lost 8, with 20 bases in between. The CDR3 is 14 amino acids. CDR1 is SGHNT and CDR2 is YYREEE in the germline V gene (reference sequence).

With regard to this clonotype: The conserved phenylalanine or tryptophan normally closing the CDR3 is absent here, so this likely arose from a read error. This chain joins TRBV12-3 or TRBV12-4 and TRBJ2-7; 8 bases map to TRBD1. The CDR3 runs to 14 residues. V gave up 9 bases and J gave up 2 bases; unmatched junction bases: 9. The CDR3, as DNA: TGTGCCAGTAGCTTGCGACAGGGGCCCTACGAGCAGTACATC. This translates into CASSLRQGPYEQYI.

With regard to this clonotype: A much larger clonotype is one base distant, so this may be a read error. The V gene is TRBV6-1, the J gene TRBJ2-2; the D gene is possibly TRBD1 (5 bases). The germline V and J ends were trimmed by 7 bases and 1 base, with 10 bases remaining between them. Germline CDR1 reads MNHNS; CDR2 reads SASEGT. The CDR3 totals 14 residues. The CDR3 region is CASIWGKNTGELFF. The DNA for the CDR3 is TGTGCCAGCATCTGGGGCAAGAACACCGGGGAGCTGTTTTTT.

This clonotype was seen many times. V is TRBV5-4 and J is TRBJ2-7; 7 bases map to TRBD1. Germline CDR1 and CDR2: SGHNT and YYREEE (reference sequence). V lost 4 bases and J lost 0; bases outside the gene matches: 4. This CDR3 comprises 14 residues. This CDR3 is CASSPTGDSYEQYF. For the CDR3, the DNA is TGTGCCAGCAGCCCAACAGGGGACTCCTACGAGCAGTACTTC.

At least ten counts were recorded for this clonotype. CDR3 coding DNA: TGCAGTGCTAGAGGGACAGGGAACACCGGGGAGCTGTTTTTT. As protein: CSARGTGNTGELFF. The chain uses TRBV20-1 and TRBJ2-2; 7 bases agree with TRBD1. V was clipped by 1 base and J by 1 base; unmatched bases: 0. This CDR3 is 14 amino acids long. The V gene's germline CDR1 is DFQATT and CDR2 SNEGSKA (reference sequence).

This clonotype was observed many times. The chain has TRBV9 and TRBJ1-2, with 10 bases that match TRBD1. Germline V gene lookup returns CDR1 SGDLS and CDR2 YYNGEE. V gave up 4 bases and J gave up 8 bases; unmatched junction bases: 8. This CDR3 contains 14 residues. CDR3 DNA sequence: TGTGCCAGCAGCCTCTGGGACAGGGGTGACGGCTACACCTTC. Residues: CASSLWDRGDGYTF.

This clonotype has at least ten counts. The J gene is TRBJ2-2, the V gene TRBV2; 7 bases map to TRBD1. Looked up from germline, CDR1 is SNHLY and CDR2 is FYNNEI. J was trimmed by 3 bases and V by 10 bases; bases with no gene match: 5. The CDR3 spans 13 residues. In DNA form, the CDR3 reads TGTGCCATTACAGGGGCGGACACCGGGGAGCTGTTTTTT. Amino acid sequence: CAITGADTGELFF. Looking up the rest from reference TRBV2 and TRBJ2-2 gives the full variable domain: EPEVTQTPSHQVTQMGQEVILRCVPISNHLYFYWYRQILGQKVEFLVSFYNNEISEKSEIFDDQFSVERPDGSNFTLKIRSTKLEDSAMYFCAITGADTGELFFGEGSRLTVL.

This clonotype was recorded at least ten times. The chain joins TRBV20-1 to TRBJ2-7; 13 positions agree with TRBD2. This CDR3 comprises 15 residues. The J segment lost 3 bases and the V segment lost 5 bases, leaving 7 bases of the junction unmatched. CDR1 is DFQATT, CDR2 SNEGSKA, per germline (reference sequence). The CDR3 DNA sequence: TGCAGTGCTCCGGGGACTAGCGGGACCTTCTACGAGCAGTACTTC. Its protein is CSAPGTSGTFYEQYF.

Many counts were recorded for this clonotype. The chain couples TRBV19 to TRBJ2-1; D is possibly TRBD2 (5 bases). CDR3 length: 15 residues. Per germline, CDR1 LNHDA and CDR2 SQIVND (reference sequence). The V and J ends lost 3 bases and 7 bases respectively, with 16 bases between them. The CDR3 spells CASSIAEGLGNEQFF. The CDR3 DNA reads TGTGCCAGTAGTATCGCCGAGGGCCTTGGTAATGAGCAGTTCTTC.

The chain employs TRBV9 and TRBJ2-3, with 14 bases identical to TRBD2. The junction had 6 bases not matched to a gene; V was cut back by 3 bases and J by 3 bases. The V gene's germline CDR1 is SGDLS and CDR2 YYNGEE. CDR3 length equals 17 residues. Here the CDR3 DNA reads TGTGCCAGCAGCGCCGGGACTAGCGGGGGTTGGACAGATACGCAGTATTTT. Translated: CASSAGTSGGWTDTQYF.

To note about this clonotype: A junction end diverges from the germline sequence, so it may reflect a read error. The CDR3 loop reads CASSNRDGEQYF. DNA of the CDR3: TGTGCCAGCAGTAACAGGGATGGCGAGCAGTATTTC. This chain joins TRBV6-5 and TRBJ2-7; TRBD1 might be the D (6 bases). The CDR3 is 12 residues long. CDR1 and CDR2 (germline): MNHEY, SVGAGI.

The table lists this clonotype with many counts. This chain connects TRBV4-2 to TRBJ1-6, with D possibly TRBD1 on 6 matching bases. Trimming took off 0 bases at V and 8 bases at J, with 11 bases between the two ends. The CDR3 has 15 residues. Germline CDR1 LGHNA, CDR2 YNFKEQ. The CDR3 region is CASSQETGGYSPLHF. CDR3 bases: TGTGCCAGCAGCCAAGAGACAGGAGGCTATTCACCCCTCCACTTT.

Points on this clonotype: This may be a read error: a much more frequent sequence differs by one nucleotide. A read error is likely, as this CDR3 ends without the conserved phenylalanine or tryptophan. V and J are TRBV6-2 or TRBV6-3 and TRBJ2-2; 7 bases match TRBD1. Germline values: CDR1 MNHEY, CDR2 SVGEGT. This CDR3 is 15 amino acids long. The trim removed 6 bases at V and 3 bases at J, leaving 7 bases unmatched. The CDR3: CASSRLGQHTGELFV. In DNA, the CDR3 is TGTGCCAGCAGCCGGTTGGGACAGCACACCGGGGAGCTGTTTGTT.